This T cell receptor (beta chain) emerged from a study of graft-versus-host responses after intestinal transplantation. Only in-frame clones appear in the TCRdb table, and some are missing; sequencing was by immunoSEQ multiplex PCR. The data contain 5,500 to 8,000 clones, 26% of them singletons. The CDR3 length is 11 residues. Germline CDR1 reads MDHEN; CDR2 reads SYDVKM. With 10 bases removed from V and 1 base from J, the gap between germline ends came to 7 bases. Whole-study results and caveats: Within the allografts of patients who had graft-donor T cell macrochimerism, graft-versus-host to host-versus-graft clonal ratios were high. Recipient marrow contained GvH clones, some of which appeared first in ileum or blood.

The receptor was derived from a human patient who received an intestinal transplant. The rearrangement links TRBV28 to TRBJ1-1, with unresolved D. This specimen consisted of alloreactive CD4+ T cells from a mixed lymphocyte reaction culture, obtained before intestinal transplant. Subset defined: CFSE-low proliferating T cells sorted from roughly six-day pre-transplant mixed lymphocyte reaction (GvH or HvG direction). The CDR3 coding sequence is TGTGCCACCAACACGAACACTGAAGCTTTCTTT. The encoded protein is CATNTNTEAFF.